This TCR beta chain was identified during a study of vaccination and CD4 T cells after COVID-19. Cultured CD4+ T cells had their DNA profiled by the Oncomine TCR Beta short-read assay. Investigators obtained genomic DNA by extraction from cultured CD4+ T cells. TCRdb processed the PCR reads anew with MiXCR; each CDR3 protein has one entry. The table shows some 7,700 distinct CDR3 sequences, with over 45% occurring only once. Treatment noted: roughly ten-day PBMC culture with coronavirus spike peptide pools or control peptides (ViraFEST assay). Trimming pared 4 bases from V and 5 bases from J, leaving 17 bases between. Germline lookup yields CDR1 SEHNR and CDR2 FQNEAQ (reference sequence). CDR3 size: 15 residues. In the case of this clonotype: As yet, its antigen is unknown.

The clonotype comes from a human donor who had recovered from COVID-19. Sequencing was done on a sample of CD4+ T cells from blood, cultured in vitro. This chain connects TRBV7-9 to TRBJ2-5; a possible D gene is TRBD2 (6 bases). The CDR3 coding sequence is TGTGCCAGCAGCTGGGGGGTGCCCCCCATGGAGACCCAGTACTTC. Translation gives CASSWGVPPMETQYF. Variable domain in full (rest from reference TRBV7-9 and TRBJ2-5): DTGVSQNPRHKITKRGQNVTFRCDPISEHNRLYWYRQTLGQGPEFLTYFQNEAQLEKSRLLSDRFSAERPKGSFSTLEIQRTEQGDSAMYLCASSWGVPPMETQYFGPGTRLLVL.